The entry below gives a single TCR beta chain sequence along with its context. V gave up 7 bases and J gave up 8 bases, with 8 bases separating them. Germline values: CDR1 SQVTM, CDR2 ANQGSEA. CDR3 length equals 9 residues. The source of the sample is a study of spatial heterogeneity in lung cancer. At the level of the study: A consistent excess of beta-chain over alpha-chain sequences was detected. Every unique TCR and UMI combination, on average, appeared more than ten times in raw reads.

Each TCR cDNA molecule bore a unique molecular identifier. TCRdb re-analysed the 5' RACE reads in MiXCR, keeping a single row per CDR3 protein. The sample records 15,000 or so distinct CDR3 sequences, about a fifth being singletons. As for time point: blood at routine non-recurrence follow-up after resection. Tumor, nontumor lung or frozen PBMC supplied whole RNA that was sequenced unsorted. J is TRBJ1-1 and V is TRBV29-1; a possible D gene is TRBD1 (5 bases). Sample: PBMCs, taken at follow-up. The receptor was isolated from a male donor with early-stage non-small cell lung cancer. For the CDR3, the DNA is TGCAGCGGGGGGACCGAAGCTTTCTTT. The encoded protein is CSGGTEAFF.